This TCR beta chain was captured in a study of graft-versus-host responses after intestinal transplantation. Findings of the study overall: GvH clones appeared in recipient marrow, some first in ileum or blood. Within allografts, high graft-versus-host to host-versus-graft clonal ratios were seen among patients with graft-donor T cell macrochimerism.

The CDR3 is 16 amino acids. In germline, CDR1 is SGHRS, CDR2 YFSETQ. With 0 bases removed from V and 5 bases from J, the gap between germline ends came to 15 bases. Assay: immunoSEQ multiplex PCR; the TCRdb copy retains only in-frame clones and omits some. The table has some 110,000 clones, more than 90% seen once. Remarks on this clone: The antigen remains unidentified.

V and J are TRBV5-1 and TRBJ2-1; no firm D call. This receptor was obtained from a human donor who was the organ donor for an intestinal transplant. Sequences were derived from unstimulated CD4+ T cells sorted from spleen or lymph node cells, sampled before transplant. CDR3 in DNA: TGCGCCAGCAGCTTGGCCCTCAGCACGCCGAACAATGAGCAGTTCTTC. Residues: CASSLALSTPNNEQFF.